Below, 27 T cell receptor beta chains from the same sample are listed, as sequenced in a study of post-analysis software for immune sequencing data. General study points: Roughly five TRBV segments were significantly more frequent in patients than in controls. TRBV5-6, TRBV5-1 and TRBV20-1 were among these segments.

Their antigens remain unidentified. TCR beta libraries were prepared from cDNA with unique molecular identifiers. TCRdb analysed the PCR reads with MiXCR anew, one entry per CDR3 protein. The repertoire consists of some 450,000 distinct CDR3 sequences, with nearly 45% occurring once and the leading ten covering around an eighth. Sequencing was done on a sample of blood. All receptors come from a girl aged 5-17 years with multiple sclerosis.

This clonotype was seen many times. J is TRBJ1-2 and V is TRBV5-6, with a tentative D call TRBD1 (6 bases). The CDR3 runs 16 residues. V gave up 6 bases and J gave up 1 base, with 19 bases separating them. Per germline, CDR1 SGHDT and CDR2 YYEEEE. CDR3 sequence: CASNIRDTAFNYGYTF. As DNA, the CDR3 is TGTGCCAGCAATATAAGGGACACCGCCTTTAACTATGGCTACACCTTC.

The chain carries TRBV20-1 and TRBJ2-1, with TRBD2 matching over 13 bases. V lost 2 bases, J lost 2 bases, and 0 bases stayed unmatched. This CDR3 spans 15 amino acids. Germline CDR1 DFQATT, CDR2 SNEGSKA (reference sequence). The CDR3 protein is CSARTSGRAYNEQFF. The CDR3 DNA sequence: TGCAGTGCTAGAACTAGCGGGAGGGCCTACAATGAGCAGTTCTTC.

In its sample, this clonotype was seen a few times. This chain connects TRBV20-1 to TRBJ2-3; the D gene is possibly TRBD2 (6 bases). Trimming removed 6 bases from V and 2 bases from J, with 12 bases in between. Germline V gene lookup returns CDR1 DFQATT and CDR2 SNEGSKA (reference sequence). CDR3 length: 13 amino acids. This CDR3 is CSAISGDTDTQYF. In DNA form, the CDR3 reads TGCAGTGCCATTAGCGGCGACACAGATACGCAGTATTTT.

The chain uses TRBV28 and TRBJ2-7, with D maybe TRBD2 (5 bases). The CDR3 is made up of 18 amino acids. The V and J ends lost 2 bases and 0 bases respectively, with 20 bases between them. CDR1 MDHEN and CDR2 SYDVKM come from the germline V gene. The CDR3 bases are TGTGCCAGCAGTTTAAGAGGAAAATACCGGGAAGGCTCCTACGAGCAGTACTTC. Translation: CASSLRGKYREGSYEQYF.

As to this clonotype: Its ends do not fully match the called genes, so a read error is possible. The V and J genes are TRBV12-3 or TRBV12-4 and TRBJ2-3; D gene ambiguous. The CDR3 sequence is 14 residues long. The CDR3: CASSDSQSRDTQYF. DNA of the CDR3: TGTGCCAGCAGTGATTCCCAAAGCAGAGATACGCAGTATTTT.

This chain uses TRBV6-6 with TRBJ2-1; D possibly corresponds to TRBD2 (5 bases). The germline gives CDR1 MNHNY, CDR2 SVGAGI (reference sequence). The CDR3 is made up of 10 amino acids. Trimming took 11 bases from V and 10 from J, leaving 12 bases between them. CDR3 sequence (DNA): TGTGCCGGCTACGGCGGGGAGCAGTTCTTC. Its protein is CAGYGGEQFF.

This sequence joins TRBV28 and TRBJ1-4; possibly TRBD1 for D (5 bases). Germline CDR1 and CDR2: MDHEN and SYDVKM. V was cut by 8 bases and J by 1 base, with 5 bases left in between. The CDR3 runs 12 residues. CDR3 DNA: TGTGCCAGCGGGGGAACTAATGAAAAACTGTTTTTT. This codes for CASGGTNEKLFF.

The V and J genes are TRBV5-1 and TRBJ2-1, with D maybe TRBD1 (6 bases). Germline V lookup: CDR1 SGHRS, CDR2 YFSETQ. The CDR3 is 14 amino acids. Trimming cost V 4 bases and J 0 bases, with 8 bases left between them. The CDR3 sequence is CASSRQDSYNEQFF. CDR3 nucleotide sequence: TGCGCCAGCAGCAGACAGGACTCCTACAATGAGCAGTTCTTC.

Here the CDR3 reads CSALTGVSNQPQHF. The CDR3 nucleotides are TGCAGCGCCTTGACGGGGGTTAGCAATCAGCCCCAGCATTTT. The chain joins TRBV29-1 to TRBJ1-5, with D tentatively TRBD1 (5 bases). The CDR3 consists of 14 residues. V shed 7 bases and J shed 0 bases, with 13 bases lying between them. The V gene's germline CDR1 is SQVTM and CDR2 ANQGSEA. Combining the CDR3 with reference TRBV29-1 and TRBJ1-5 gives the whole variable domain SAVISQKPSRDICQRGTSLTIQCQVDSQVTMMFWYRQQPGQSLTLIATANQGSEATYESGFVIDKFPISRPNLTFSTLTVSNMSPEDSSIYLCSALTGVSNQPQHFGDGTRLSIL.

J is TRBJ2-7 and V is TRBV14; D is perhaps TRBD2 (6 bases). V was trimmed by 4 bases and J by 0 bases, leaving 16 bases between them. Germline V CDR1 and CDR2: SGHDN, FVKESK. This CDR3 contains 16 residues. The CDR3 sequence: CASSPLASYLSYEQYF. DNA for the CDR3: TGTGCCAGCAGCCCCCTAGCGTCGTACCTCTCCTACGAGCAGTACTTC.

V gene TRBV30 combines with J gene TRBJ2-7; D is uncertain. The V gene lost 0 bases and the J gene lost 6 bases, with 9 bases spanning the gap. In germline, CDR1 is GTSNPN, CDR2 SVGIG (reference sequence). The CDR3 runs 12 residues. This CDR3 is CAWSVIGPEQYF. The CDR3 region has the DNA TGTGCCTGGAGTGTTATCGGACCCGAGCAGTACTTC.

The chain carries TRBV5-1 and TRBJ2-1; 8 bases agree with TRBD2. Germline V gene data show CDR1 as SGHRS and CDR2 as YFSETQ. The trim removed 4 bases at V and 4 bases at J, leaving 7 bases unmatched. The CDR3 loop spans 15 amino acids. The CDR3 DNA is TGCGCCAGCAGCGTACGAGCGGGAGTATACAATGAGCAGTTCTTC. Residues: CASSVRAGVYNEQFF.

J is TRBJ2-1 and V is TRBV7-9; 10 bases match TRBD1. Germline trimming cut 5 bases from V and 8 bases from J; bases unmatched to any gene: 6. The CDR3 sequence is 14 residues long. In germline, CDR1 is SEHNR, CDR2 FQNEAQ (reference sequence). DNA of the CDR3: TGTGCCAGCAGCGTAAGACAGGGGGCGGATGAGCAGTTCTTC. It is translated as CASSVRQGADEQFF.

The J gene is TRBJ2-5, the V gene TRBV14; tentatively, D is TRBD1 (6 bases). This CDR3 has 17 residues. Germline assignment: CDR1 SGHDN and CDR2 FVKESK. V was clipped by 3 bases and J by 5 bases, with 22 bases between them. The CDR3 loop is CASSHRIYRDERETQYF. DNA for the CDR3: TGTGCCAGCAGCCATCGTATCTACAGGGACGAGAGGGAGACCCAGTACTTC.

The J gene is TRBJ2-3, the V gene TRBV20-1; 9 nucleotides agree with TRBD1. The germline CDR1 and CDR2 sequences are DFQATT and SNEGSKA (reference sequence). V lost 5 bases to trimming and J lost 4 bases; unmatched junction nucleotides: 7. The CDR3 sequence is 14 residues long. CDR3 region: CSAPRTGEPDTQYF. The CDR3 nucleotides are TGCAGTGCTCCCCGGACAGGGGAACCAGATACGCAGTATTTT.

This clonotype was seen more than once but under ten times. V is TRBV5-1 and J is TRBJ2-3; no clear D gene. In germline, CDR1 is SGHRS, CDR2 YFSETQ. The CDR3 has 13 residues. Trimming took off 2 bases at V and 1 base at J, with 5 bases between the two ends. The CDR3 region has the DNA TGCGCCAGCAGCTTTTATGGCACAGATACGCAGTATTTT. Encoded protein: CASSFYGTDTQYF.

This clonotype was seen a few times. This chain joins TRBV4-1 and TRBJ1-2, with a weak D call TRBD1 (6 bases). Per the germline V gene, CDR1 is MGHRA and CDR2 is YSYEKL. The CDR3 extends over 14 amino acids. The V gene lost 3 bases and the J gene lost 2 bases, with 10 bases spanning the gap. The CDR3 loop reads CASSQVTGNYGYTF. DNA of the CDR3: TGCGCCAGCAGCCAGGTAACAGGGAACTATGGCTACACCTTC.

This clonotype came up once. The chain uses TRBV5-1 and TRBJ2-1; 7 bases are a match to TRBD2. V lost 4 bases and J lost 2; bases outside the gene matches: 3. CDR1 and CDR2 (germline): SGHRS, YFSETQ. The CDR3 has 14 residues. CDR3 coding DNA: TGCGCCAGCAGCGGGGAGGGAGCCTACAATGAGCAGTTCTTC. Translating it yields CASSGEGAYNEQFF.

The rearrangement joins TRBV2 to TRBJ1-4; D remains ambiguous. The CDR3 length is 13 residues. V was clipped by 7 bases and J by 3 bases, with 9 bases between them. Germline V gene sequence: CDR1 SNHLY, CDR2 FYNNEI. CDR3 in amino acids: CASTDGANEKLFF. The CDR3 bases are TGTGCCAGCACGGACGGAGCTAATGAAAAACTGTTTTTT.

This chain uses TRBV19 with TRBJ1-2; 7 positions agree with TRBD1. There are 13 residues in the CDR3. Losses at the gene ends were 8 bases for V and 6 bases for J; bases not matched to a gene: 9. Germline CDR1 and CDR2: LNHDA and SQIVND (reference sequence). CDR3 sequence reads: CASSQQGLDGYTF. In nucleotides, the CDR3 is TGTGCCAGTTCACAACAGGGGTTAGATGGCTACACCTTC.

There are a few counts of this clonotype. The chain carries TRBV29-1 and TRBJ2-3; 12 bases fit TRBD1. CDR1 is SQVTM, CDR2 ANQGSEA, per germline. The CDR3 has 15 residues. The V and J ends lost 4 bases and 6 bases, in that order; junction bases with no gene match: 8. CDR3 sequence (DNA): TGCAGCGTTGCCTCAGGGACAGGGGGCGCGGATACGCAGTATTTT. This gives the protein CSVASGTGGADTQYF.

This chain uses TRBV20-1 with TRBJ1-4; D unclear. Germline-derived CDR1 and CDR2 are DFQATT and SNEGSKA (reference sequence). The length of the CDR3 is 12 residues. CDR3: CSAARPNEKLFF. The CDR3 DNA sequence: TGCAGCGCCGCCAGGCCCAATGAAAAACTGTTTTTT.

V is TRBV10-3 and J is TRBJ2-7, with D tentatively TRBD1 (6 bases). Germline values: CDR1 ENHRY, CDR2 SYGVKD. The V gene lost 0 bases and the J gene lost 6 bases, with 6 bases spanning the gap. The CDR3 is 12 residues long. Written as DNA, the CDR3 is TGTGCCATCAGTGAGTCAGGGGGCGAGCAGTACTTC. It translates to CAISESGGEQYF.

In this sample, this clonotype turned up a few times. The chain employs TRBV7-6 and TRBJ1-4; 7 nucleotides line up with TRBD1. V lost 1 base, J lost 0 bases, and 11 bases stayed unmatched. Germline-derived CDR1 and CDR2 are SGHVS and FNYEAQ. This CDR3 has 19 residues. The CDR3 protein is CASSLGSRDSFSTNEKLFF. CDR3 nucleotide sequence: TGTGCCAGCAGCTTAGGAAGCCGGGACAGCTTTTCAACTAATGAAAAACTGTTTTTT.

This clonotype was counted between two and nine times. J is TRBJ2-7 and V is TRBV28, with 9 bases identical to TRBD1. The J segment lost 2 bases and the V segment lost 5 bases, leaving 10 bases of the junction unmatched. The CDR3 runs to 16 residues. The V gene's germline CDR1 is MDHEN and CDR2 SYDVKM. The chain's CDR3 is CASSGPGQGSPYEQYF. The CDR3 nucleotides read TGTGCCAGCAGTGGTCCGGGACAGGGTAGTCCCTACGAGCAGTACTTC.

CDR3 sequence reads: CSARITGESNQPQHF. The CDR3 DNA reads as TGCAGTGCTAGAATCACAGGGGAGAGCAATCAGCCCCAGCATTTT. The J gene is TRBJ1-5, the V gene TRBV20-1; 7 bases fit TRBD1. From germline, CDR1 is DFQATT and CDR2 SNEGSKA (reference sequence). V shed 2 bases, J shed 1 base, and the junction held 5 bases outside the gene matches. The length of the CDR3 is 15 residues.

The V call is TRBV28, the J call TRBJ1-2, with 10 bases identical to TRBD1. This CDR3 has 13 amino acids. The germline V gene has CDR1 MDHEN and CDR2 SYDVKM. The V and J ends lost 10 bases and 6 bases, in that order; junction bases with no gene match: 8. In nucleotides, the CDR3 is TGTGCCATTCACGGGACAGGGGTTGATGGCTACACCTTC. It codes for CAIHGTGVDGYTF.